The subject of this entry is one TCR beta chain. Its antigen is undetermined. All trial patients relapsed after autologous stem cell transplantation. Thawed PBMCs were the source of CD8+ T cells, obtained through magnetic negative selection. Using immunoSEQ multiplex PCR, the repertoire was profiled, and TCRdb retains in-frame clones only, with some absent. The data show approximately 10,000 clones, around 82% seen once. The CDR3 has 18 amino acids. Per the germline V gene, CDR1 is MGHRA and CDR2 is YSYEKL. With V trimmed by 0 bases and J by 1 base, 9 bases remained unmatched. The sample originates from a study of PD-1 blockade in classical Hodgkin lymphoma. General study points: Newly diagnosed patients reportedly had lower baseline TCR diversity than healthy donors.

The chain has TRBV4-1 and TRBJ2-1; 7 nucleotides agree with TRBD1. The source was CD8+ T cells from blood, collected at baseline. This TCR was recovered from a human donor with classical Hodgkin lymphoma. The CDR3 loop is CASSQELFGRGSYNEQFF. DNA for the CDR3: TGCGCCAGCAGCCAAGAATTATTCGGCAGGGGGTCCTACAATGAGCAGTTCTTC.